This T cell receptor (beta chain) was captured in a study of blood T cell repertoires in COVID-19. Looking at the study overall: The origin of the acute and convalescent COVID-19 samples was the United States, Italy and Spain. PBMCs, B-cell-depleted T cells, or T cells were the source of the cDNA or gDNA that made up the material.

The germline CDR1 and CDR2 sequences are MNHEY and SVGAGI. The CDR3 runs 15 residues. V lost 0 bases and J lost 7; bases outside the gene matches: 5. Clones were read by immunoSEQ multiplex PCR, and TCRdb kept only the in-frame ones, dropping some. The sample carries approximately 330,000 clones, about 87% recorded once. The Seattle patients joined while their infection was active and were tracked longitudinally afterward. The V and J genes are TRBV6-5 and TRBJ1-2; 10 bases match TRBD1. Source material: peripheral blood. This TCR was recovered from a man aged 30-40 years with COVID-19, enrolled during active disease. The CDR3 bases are TGTGCCAGCAGTTACTCGAGACAGGGGGCGTCTGGCTACACCTTC. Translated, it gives CASSYSRQGASGYTF.